The TCR beta chain under discussion was sequenced for a study of shared clonotypes between healthy human individuals. About the research overall: The study enrolled a couple of women and three men aged 18 to 49.

The CDR3 has 17 amino acids. Trimming removed 2 bases from V and 3 bases from J, with 21 bases in between. From germline, CDR1 is SGHKS and CDR2 YYEKEE (reference sequence). General study findings and limits: What limited the represented genetic and exposure-history diversity was the small number of donors.

Only a few counts were recorded for this clone. Its antigen is unidentified. All donors qualified as healthy HIV-negative adults and had experienced no recent acute infections or vaccinations. Memory CD4+ cells were the fraction left after CD45RA+ naive selection. Profiling relied on immunoSEQ multiplex PCR, and the TCRdb table lists in-frame clones only, not all of them. The sample lists roughly 330,000 clones; under 80% were seen once. Sequenced sample: memory CD4+ T cells sorted from blood. Subset of the sample: CD45RA-negative fraction. V gene TRBV5-5 combines with J gene TRBJ2-7, with D perhaps TRBD1 (5 bases). This receptor was identified in a man aged 25-45 years in good health. The DNA for the CDR3 is TGTGCCAGCAGCTTAAATCAGTCGTTTAGGGGTTTCTACGAGCAGTACTTC. Translated: CASSLNQSFRGFYEQYF.